This T cell receptor (beta chain) was found in a study of blood T cell repertoires in COVID-19. A single count supports this clone. Trimming at V came to 5 bases and at J to 1 base, leaving 2 bases not matched to a gene. Per germline, CDR1 SGHRS and CDR2 YFSETQ. The CDR3 length is 13 residues. Profiling relied on immunoSEQ multiplex PCR, and the TCRdb table lists in-frame clones only, not all of them. Of hundreds of thousands of clones in the sample, more than 80% were seen once. The chain uses TRBV5-1 and TRBJ2-5, with 7 bases identical to TRBD1. Specimen: peripheral blood. The clonotype originates from a woman aged 30 to 39 with active or convalescent COVID-19. For the CDR3, the DNA is TGCGCCAGCAGTTGGGACAGCCAAGAGACCCAGTACTTC. Its protein is CASSWDSQETQYF.